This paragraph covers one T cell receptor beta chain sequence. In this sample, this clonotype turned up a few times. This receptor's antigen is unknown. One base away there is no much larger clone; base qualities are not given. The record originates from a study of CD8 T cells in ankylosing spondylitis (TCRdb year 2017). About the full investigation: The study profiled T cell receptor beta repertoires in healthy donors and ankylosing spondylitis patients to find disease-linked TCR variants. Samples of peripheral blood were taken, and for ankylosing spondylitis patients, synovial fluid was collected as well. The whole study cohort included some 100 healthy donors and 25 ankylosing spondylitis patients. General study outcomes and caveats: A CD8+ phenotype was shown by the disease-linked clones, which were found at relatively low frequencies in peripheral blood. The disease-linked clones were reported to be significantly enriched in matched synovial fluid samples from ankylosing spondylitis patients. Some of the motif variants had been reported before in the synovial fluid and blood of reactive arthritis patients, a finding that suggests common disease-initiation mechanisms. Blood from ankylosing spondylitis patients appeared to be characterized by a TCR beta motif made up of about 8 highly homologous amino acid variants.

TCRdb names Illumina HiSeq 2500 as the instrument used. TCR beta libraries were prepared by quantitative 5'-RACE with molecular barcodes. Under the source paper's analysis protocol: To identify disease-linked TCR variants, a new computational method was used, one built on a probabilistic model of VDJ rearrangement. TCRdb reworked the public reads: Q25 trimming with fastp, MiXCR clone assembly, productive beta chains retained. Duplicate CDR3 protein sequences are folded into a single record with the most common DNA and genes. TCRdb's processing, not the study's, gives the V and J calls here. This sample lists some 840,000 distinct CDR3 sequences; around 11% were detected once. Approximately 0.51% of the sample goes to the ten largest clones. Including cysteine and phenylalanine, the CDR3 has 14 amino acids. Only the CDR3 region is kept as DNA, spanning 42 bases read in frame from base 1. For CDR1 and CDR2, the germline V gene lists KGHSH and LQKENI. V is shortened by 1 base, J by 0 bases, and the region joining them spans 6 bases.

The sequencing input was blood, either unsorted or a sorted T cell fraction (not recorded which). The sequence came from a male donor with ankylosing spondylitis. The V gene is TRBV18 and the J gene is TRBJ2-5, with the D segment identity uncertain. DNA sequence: TGTGCCAGCTCACCACAAGTGTACCAAGAGACCCAGTACTTC. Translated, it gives CASSPQVYQETQYF.